Below, 8 T cell receptor beta chains from the same sample are listed, as sequenced in a study of T cells in narcolepsy (dated by TCRdb to 2016 to 2019). Library preparation used the immunoSEQ multiplex PCR assay. The table was pulled from immuneACCESS by TCRdb, which kept in-frame rearrangements only. Such tables lose some clones; where checked, under half of the loss comes from unresolved V genes, and the rest has no known cause. Recorded for this sample are just under 30,000 clones; around 87% of them occurred a single time. Around 1% of the sample goes to the ten largest clones. Input material: memory (CD45RA-) CD4+ T cells from blood. This sample's cell subset or site label indicates: memory T cells sorted ex vivo from peripheral blood. The source is a human donor in good health.

This sequence joins TRBV30 and TRBJ2-3; D perhaps matches TRBD2 (5 bases). The ends were cut back, 7 bases at V and 1 base at J, with 12 bases in the middle. The CDR3 extends over 13 amino acids. Germline lookup yields CDR1 GTSNPN and CDR2 SVGIG (reference sequence). Written as DNA, the CDR3 is TGTGCCTTAAGCGGACGACGCACAGATACGCAGTATTTT. Its translation: CALSGRRTDTQYF.

The V call is TRBV11-3, the J call TRBJ2-1, with D perhaps matching TRBD1 (5 bases). Germline V gene sequence: CDR1 SGHNT, CDR2 YENEEA. The V end was cut by 4 bases, the J end by 6 bases, with 19 bases between. The CDR3 has 16 residues. The CDR3 spells CASSYGSDWQGNEQFF. CDR3 bases: TGTGCCAGCAGCTACGGGTCCGATTGGCAGGGCAATGAGCAGTTCTTC.

The genes are TRBV10-3 and TRBJ2-7; D is ambiguous. Per germline, CDR1 ENHRY and CDR2 SYGVKD. The CDR3 loop spans 14 amino acids. Trimming removed 6 bases from V and 1 base from J, with 13 bases in between. In nucleotides, the CDR3 is TGTGCCATCAGATCCGGGCCAGCTTCCTACGAGCAGTACTTC. Its protein is CAIRSGPASYEQYF.

The V gene is TRBV2, the J gene TRBJ2-1, with no clear D. The CDR3 has 12 residues. Germline assignment: CDR1 SNHLY and CDR2 FYNNEI. V was clipped by 5 bases and J by 4 bases, with 6 bases between them. CDR3 DNA sequence: TGTGCCAGCAGTCGGATGTACAATGAGCAGTTCTTC. This gives the protein CASSRMYNEQFF.

The chain employs TRBV15 and TRBJ2-5, with 8 bases lining up with TRBD1. Germline CDR1 LNHNV, CDR2 YYDKDF (reference sequence). J lost 9 bases, V lost 5 bases, and 11 bases had no gene match. This CDR3 is 14 amino acids long. The CDR3 sequence is CATSGRRTGLAQYF. As DNA, the CDR3 is TGTGCCACCAGCGGACGGAGGACAGGGCTGGCCCAGTACTTC.

The chain is built from TRBV4-3 and TRBJ2-7, with 13 bases that match TRBD2. With 0 bases clipped from V and 5 bases from J, the junction kept 10 bases outside the gene matches. Per the germline V gene, CDR1 is LGHNA and CDR2 is YSLEER. The CDR3 is made up of 18 amino acids. CDR3 sequence (DNA): TGCGCCAGCAGCCAAGATCTCGGGACTAGCGGGATCGTCGACGAGCAGTACTTC. Residues: CASSQDLGTSGIVDEQYF.

This clone appeared a single time. The chain combines TRBV2 with TRBJ1-3, with D unclear. In germline, CDR1 is SNHLY, CDR2 FYNNEI. Trimming stripped 2 bases from V and 0 bases from J, with 14 bases between. CDR3 length equals 17 residues. CDR3 in DNA: TGTGCCAGCAGTGAATCGGGCAGAGCCGCCTCTGGAAACACCATATATTTT. It encodes CASSESGRAASGNTIYF.

The V and J genes are TRBV2 and TRBJ2-2; 9 nucleotides agree with TRBD1. J was trimmed by 7 bases and V by 6 bases; bases with no gene match: 9. Germline V gives CDR1 SNHLY, CDR2 FYNNEI. This CDR3 has 15 amino acids. Here the CDR3 DNA reads TGTGCCAGCAGCTACAGGGGGCAACGTGGCGGGGAGCTGTTTTTT. Translated, it gives CASSYRGQRGGELFF.